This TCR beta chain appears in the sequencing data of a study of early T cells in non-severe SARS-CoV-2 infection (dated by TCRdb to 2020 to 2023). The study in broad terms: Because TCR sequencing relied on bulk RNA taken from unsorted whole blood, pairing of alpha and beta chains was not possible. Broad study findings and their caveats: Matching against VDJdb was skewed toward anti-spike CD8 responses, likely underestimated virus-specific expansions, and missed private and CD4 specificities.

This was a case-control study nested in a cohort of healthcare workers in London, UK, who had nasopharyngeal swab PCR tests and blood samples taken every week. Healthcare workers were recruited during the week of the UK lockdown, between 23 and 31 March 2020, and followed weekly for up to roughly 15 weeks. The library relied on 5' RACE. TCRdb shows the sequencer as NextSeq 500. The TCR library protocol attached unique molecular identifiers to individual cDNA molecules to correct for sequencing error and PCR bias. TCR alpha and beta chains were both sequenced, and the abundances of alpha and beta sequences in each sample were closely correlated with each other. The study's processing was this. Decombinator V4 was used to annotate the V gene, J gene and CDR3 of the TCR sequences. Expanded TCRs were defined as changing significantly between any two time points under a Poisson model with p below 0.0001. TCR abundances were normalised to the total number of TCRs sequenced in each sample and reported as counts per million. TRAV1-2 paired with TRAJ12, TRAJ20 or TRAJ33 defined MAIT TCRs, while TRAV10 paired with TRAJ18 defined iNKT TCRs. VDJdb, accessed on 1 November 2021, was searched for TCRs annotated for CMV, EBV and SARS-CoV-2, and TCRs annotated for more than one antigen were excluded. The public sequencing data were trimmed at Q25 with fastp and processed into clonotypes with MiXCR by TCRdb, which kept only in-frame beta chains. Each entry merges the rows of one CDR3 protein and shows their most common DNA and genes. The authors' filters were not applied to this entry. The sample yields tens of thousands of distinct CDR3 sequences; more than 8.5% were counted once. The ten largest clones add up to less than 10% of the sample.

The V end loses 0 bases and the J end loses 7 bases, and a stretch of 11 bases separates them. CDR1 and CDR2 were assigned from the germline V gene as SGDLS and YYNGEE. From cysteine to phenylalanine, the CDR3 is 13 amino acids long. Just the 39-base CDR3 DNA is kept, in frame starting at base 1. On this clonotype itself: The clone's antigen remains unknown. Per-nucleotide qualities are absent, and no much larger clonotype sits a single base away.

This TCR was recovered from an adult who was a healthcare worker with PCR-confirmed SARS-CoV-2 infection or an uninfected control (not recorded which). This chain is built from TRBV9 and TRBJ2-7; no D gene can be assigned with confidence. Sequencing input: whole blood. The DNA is TGTGCCAGCAGCGTAGGACGTGCCGGTGAGCAGTACTTC. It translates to CASSVGRAGEQYF.